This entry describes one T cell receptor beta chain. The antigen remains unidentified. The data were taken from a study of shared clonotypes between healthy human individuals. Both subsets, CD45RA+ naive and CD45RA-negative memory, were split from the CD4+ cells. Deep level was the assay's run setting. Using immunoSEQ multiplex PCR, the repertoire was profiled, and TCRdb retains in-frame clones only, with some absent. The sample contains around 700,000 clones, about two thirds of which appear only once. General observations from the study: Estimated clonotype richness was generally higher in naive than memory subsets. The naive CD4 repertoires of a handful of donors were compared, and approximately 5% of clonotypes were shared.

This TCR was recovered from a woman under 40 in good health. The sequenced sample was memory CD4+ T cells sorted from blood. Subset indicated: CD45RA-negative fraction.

The CDR3 sequence: CASSFGTVRYF. The CDR3 DNA reads as TGTGCCAGCAGTTTCGGGACAGTTCGATACTTC. The rearrangement joins TRBV6-5 to TRBJ2-7; 7 bases map to TRBD1. CDR3 size: 11 residues. Trimming took 4 bases from V and 13 from J; bases not matched to a gene: 7. Looked up from germline, CDR1 is MNHEY and CDR2 is SVGAGI.